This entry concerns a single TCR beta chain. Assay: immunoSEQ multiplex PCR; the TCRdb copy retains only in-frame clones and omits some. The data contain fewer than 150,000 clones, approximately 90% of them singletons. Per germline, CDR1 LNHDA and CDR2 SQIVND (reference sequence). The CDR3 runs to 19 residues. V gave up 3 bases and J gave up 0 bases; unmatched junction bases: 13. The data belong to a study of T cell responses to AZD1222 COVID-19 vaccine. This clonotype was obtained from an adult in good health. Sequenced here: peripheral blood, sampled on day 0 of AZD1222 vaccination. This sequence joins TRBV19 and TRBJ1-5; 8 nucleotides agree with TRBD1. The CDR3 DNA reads TGTGCCAGTAGTATCCAGGGGGCGCAGGTTAGAGTTAGCAATCAGCCCCAGCATTTT. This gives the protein CASSIQGAQVRVSNQPQHF.